This TCR beta chain stems from a study of T cell repertoires in cytomegalovirus infection. Study-wide context: Indications of both CMV infection and matching HLA type were provided by public TCR beta signatures. The study's findings and limits: Within the response measured ex vivo, HLA-C-restricted CMV-specific TCR beta clonotypes were dominant. Cumulative frequency of public TCR beta families picked out carriers of CMV plus the relevant HLA.

V lost 2 bases and J lost 6, with 14 bases in between. The CDR3 contains 14 residues. MiXCR, run by TCRdb on the reads, gives a single entry per CDR3 protein. Of 150,000 to 200,000 distinct CDR3 sequences listed, 14% were seen once; the top ten hold 25% to 30%. This clonotype was recorded a few times. What it binds is not known. V gene TRBV12-3 or TRBV12-4 combines with J gene TRBJ2-7; a possible D gene is TRBD1 (6 bases). This TCR derives from a human donor in good health (CMV status not recorded). Some clones in this sample may be carry-over from other donors' samples. The source material was PBMCs. The CDR3 reads CASSLSQGWAEQYF. For the CDR3, the DNA is TGTGCCAGCAGTTTAAGTCAGGGGTGGGCCGAGCAGTACTTC.